The following is a T cell receptor beta chain sequence with its context. Antigen specificity is unknown. The sample belongs to a study of graft-versus-host responses after intestinal transplantation. Study in general: Each transplant was multivisceral, liver-intestinal, or isolated intestinal. Tacrolimus and steroids were given for about 3 years to all recipients after anti-thymocyte globulin induction.

Whole-study results and caveats: Peak circulating GvH clone levels tracked with early post-transplant HvG declines.

V shed 2 bases and J shed 2 bases, with 16 bases lying between them. CDR3 length equals 16 residues. In germline, CDR1 is MNHNS, CDR2 SASEGT. Produced via immunoSEQ multiplex PCR; TCRdb's table is partial and in-frame only. Of around 110,000 clones in the sample, about nine tenths were seen once. Sample: unstimulated CD4+ T cells sorted from spleen or lymph node cells, taken before intestinal transplant. V is TRBV6-1 and J is TRBJ2-7; tentative D call: TRBD1 (5 bases). The source is a human donor who received an intestinal transplant. The CDR3 spells CASSEFLGPDTYEQYF. CDR3 coding DNA: TGTGCCAGCAGTGAATTTCTGGGGCCCGACACCTACGAGCAGTACTTC.